This T cell receptor beta chain is from a study of T cell responses to AZD1222 COVID-19 vaccine. The repertoire was sequenced with immunoSEQ multiplex PCR; TCRdb's copy has only in-frame clones and lacks some. The repertoire holds 95,000 to 150,000 clones, with nearly 90% as singletons. The CDR3 runs 13 residues. The V gene lost 4 bases and the J gene lost 4 bases, with 10 bases spanning the gap. Germline assignment: CDR1 LNHDA and CDR2 SQIVND (reference sequence). The V gene is TRBV19, the J gene TRBJ1-2; D might be TRBD1 (6 bases). The sequenced sample was peripheral blood, obtained on day 0 of AZD1222 vaccination. The TCR sequence derives from an adult in good health. The CDR3 bases are TGTGCCAGTAGTAACAAAGGGGGCTATGGCTACACCTTC. Translated, it gives CASSNKGGYGYTF. The full variable domain, rest sourced from reference TRBV19 and TRBJ1-2, is DGGITQSPKYLFRKEGQNVTLSCEQNLNHDAMYWYRQDPGQGLRLIYYSQIVNDFQKGDIAEGYSVSREKKESFPLTVTSAQKNPTAFYLCASSNKGGYGYTFGSGTRLTVV.